These T cell receptor beta chains were read from a single sample in a study of T cells in Graves' hyperthyroidism and ophthalmopathy. TCRdb ran MiXCR on the multiplex PCR reads and lists one entry per CDR3 protein. The top ten clones hold about 16% of a sample with 530,000 or so distinct CDR3 sequences, approximately 17% of them seen once. Sequenced: blood. Receptors were obtained from a woman aged 18-35 years with Graves' ophthalmopathy. Both conserved end residues are part of each CDR3. A D gene is named only where the DNA matches it firmly. Size is omitted from some rows. Given values are once, few, many or a class for expanded clones.

D gene: NA
clone size: few
V gene: TRBV7-9
J gene: TRBJ1-4
CDR3 protein: CASSRPDRATNEKLFF
CDR3 DNA: TGTGCCAGCAGCCGACCTGATCGCGCAACTAATGAAAAACTGTTTTTT

D gene: TRBD1
clone size: NA
V gene: TRBV4-1
J gene: TRBJ2-7
CDR3 protein: CSSSQGQAIPYEQYF
CDR3 DNA: TGCTCCAGCAGCCAAGGACAGGCCATCCCCTACGAGCAGTACTTC

D gene: NA
clone size: once
V gene: TRBV6-1
J gene: TRBJ2-1
CDR3 protein: CASRGHRAPGRNEQFF
CDR3 DNA: TGTGCCAGCAGAGGCCACCGGGCCCCAGGAAGGAATGAGCAGTTCTTC

D gene: TRBD2
clone size: many
V gene: TRBV29-1
J gene: TRBJ2-3
CDR3 protein: CSVDWGGRTDTQYF
CDR3 DNA: TGCAGCGTTGATTGGGGAGGGCGCACAGATACGCAGTATTTT

D gene: NA
clone size: many
V gene: TRBV27
J gene: TRBJ2-1
CDR3 protein: CASSFAERSYNEQFF
CDR3 DNA: TGTGCCAGCAGTTTTGCGGAACGCTCCTACAATGAGCAGTTCTTC

D gene: TRBD1
clone size: many
V gene: TRBV28
J gene: TRBJ1-6
CDR3 protein: CASSPPTGAGSPLHF
CDR3 DNA: TGTGCCAGCAGTCCCCCGACAGGGGCTGGTTCACCCCTCCACTTT

D gene: TRBD1
clone size: many
V gene: TRBV7-7
J gene: TRBJ2-5
CDR3 protein: CASSLSQGAGETQYF
CDR3 DNA: TGTGCTAGCAGCTTATCACAGGGGGCGGGAGAGACCCAGTACTTC

D gene: NA
clone size: many
V gene: TRBV7-9
J gene: TRBJ2-3
CDR3 protein: CASSSSVGADTQYF
CDR3 DNA: TGTGCCAGCAGCTCGTCGGTGGGTGCCGATACGCAGTATTTT

D gene: NA
clone size: many
V gene: TRBV9
J gene: TRBJ1-1
CDR3 protein: CASSVEPGTEAFF
CDR3 DNA: TGTGCCAGCAGCGTAGAACCGGGGACTGAAGCTTTCTTT

D gene: NA
clone size: many
V gene: TRBV28
J gene: TRBJ2-7
CDR3 protein: CASSLRDGGYEQYF
CDR3 DNA: TGTGCCAGCAGTTTAAGGGACGGCGGCTACGAGCAGTACTTC

D gene: NA
clone size: many
V gene: TRBV12-3/TRBV12-4
J gene: TRBJ1-5
CDR3 protein: CASSEVWTASRQPQHF
CDR3 DNA: TGTGCCAGCAGTGAGGTCTGGACAGCTTCGCGTCAGCCCCAGCATTTT

D gene: NA
clone size: many
V gene: TRBV5-1
J gene: TRBJ1-2
CDR3 protein: CASSLESEYGYTF
CDR3 DNA: TGCGCCAGCAGCTTGGAAAGCGAGTATGGCTACACCTTC

D gene: TRBD1
clone size: many
V gene: TRBV5-1
J gene: TRBJ2-1
CDR3 protein: CASSLVGQGGNEQFF
CDR3 DNA: TGCGCCAGCAGCTTGGTGGGACAGGGTGGCAATGAGCAGTTCTTC

D gene: NA
clone size: many
V gene: TRBV5-6
J gene: TRBJ1-1
CDR3 protein: CASSFRALMNTEAFF
CDR3 DNA: TGTGCCAGCAGCTTCAGAGCTTTAATGAACACTGAAGCTTTCTTT

D gene: NA
clone size: few
V gene: TRBV20-1
J gene: TRBJ2-7
CDR3 protein: CSVFPPGQGGNEQYF
CDR3 DNA: TGCAGTGTTTTCCCGCCGGGGCAGGGGGGCAACGAGCAGTACTTC

D gene: TRBD1
clone size: NA
V gene: TRBV5-1
J gene: TRBJ1-6
CDR3 protein: CASSARDRGLSPLHF
CDR3 DNA: TGCGCCAGCAGCGCCCGGGACAGGGGACTTTCACCCCTCCACTTT

D gene: TRBD1
clone size: once
V gene: TRBV11-2
J gene: TRBJ2-2
CDR3 protein: CASSSTGAATGELFF
CDR3 DNA: TGTGCCAGCAGCTCGACAGGGGCGGCCACCGGGGAGCTGTTTTTT

D gene: TRBD2
clone size: many
V gene: TRBV7-2
J gene: TRBJ2-1
CDR3 protein: CASSLRTSGYNEQFF
CDR3 DNA: TGTGCCAGCAGCTTAAGGACTAGCGGATACAATGAGCAGTTCTTC

D gene: TRBD1
clone size: NA
V gene: TRBV19
J gene: TRBJ1-6
CDR3 protein: CASEKTGREGSPLHF
CDR3 DNA: TGTGCCAGTGAAAAGACAGGGCGAGAAGGTTCACCCCTCCACTTT

D gene: NA
clone size: NA
V gene: TRBV5-1
J gene: TRBJ2-3
CDR3 protein: CASSFEGLSTDTQYF
CDR3 DNA: TGCGCCAGCAGCTTCGAGGGACTTAGCACAGATACGCAGTATTTT

D gene: NA
clone size: NA
V gene: TRBV5-1
J gene: TRBJ2-1
CDR3 protein: CASSLESRDNEQFF
CDR3 DNA: TGCGCCAGCAGCCTGGAGAGTAGGGACAATGAGCAGTTCTTC